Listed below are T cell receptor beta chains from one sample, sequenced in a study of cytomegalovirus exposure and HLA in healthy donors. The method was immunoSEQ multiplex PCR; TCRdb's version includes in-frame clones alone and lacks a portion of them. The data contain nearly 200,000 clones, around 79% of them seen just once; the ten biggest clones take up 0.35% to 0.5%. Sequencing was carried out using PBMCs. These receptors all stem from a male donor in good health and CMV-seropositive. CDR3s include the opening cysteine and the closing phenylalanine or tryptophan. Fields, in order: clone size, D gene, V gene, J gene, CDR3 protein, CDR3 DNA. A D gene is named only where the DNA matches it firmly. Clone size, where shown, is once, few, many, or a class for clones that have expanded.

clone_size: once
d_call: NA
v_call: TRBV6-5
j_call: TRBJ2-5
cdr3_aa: CASSYGQGTQYF
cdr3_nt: TGTGCCAGCAGTTACGGGCAGGGGACCCAGTACTTC

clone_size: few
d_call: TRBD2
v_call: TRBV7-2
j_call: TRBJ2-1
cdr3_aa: CASRETSGSGNEQFF
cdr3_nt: TGTGCCAGCAGGGAGACTAGCGGGAGTGGTAATGAGCAGTTCTTC

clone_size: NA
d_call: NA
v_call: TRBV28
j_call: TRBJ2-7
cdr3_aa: CASSPDSLYEQYF
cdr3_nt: TGTGCCAGCAGCCCGGACTCTCTCTACGAGCAGTACTTC

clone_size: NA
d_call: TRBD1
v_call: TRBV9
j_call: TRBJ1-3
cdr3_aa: CASSVRGTGGNTIYF
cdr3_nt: TGTGCCAGCAGCGTACGAGGGACAGGAGGAAACACCATATATTTT

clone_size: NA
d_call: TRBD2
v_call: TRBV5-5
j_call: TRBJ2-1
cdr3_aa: CASSLFIREDNEQFF
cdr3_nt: TGTGCCAGCAGCTTGTTCATCCGGGAGGACAATGAGCAGTTCTTC

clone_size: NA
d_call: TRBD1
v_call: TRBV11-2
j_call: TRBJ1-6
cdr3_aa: CASSAGQVNSPLHF
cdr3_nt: TGTGCCAGCAGCGCGGGACAGGTTAATTCACCCCTCCACTTT

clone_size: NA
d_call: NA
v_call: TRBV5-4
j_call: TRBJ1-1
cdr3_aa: CASSFFSAEAFF
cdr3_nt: TGTGCCAGCAGCTTTTTTAGCGCTGAAGCTTTCTTT

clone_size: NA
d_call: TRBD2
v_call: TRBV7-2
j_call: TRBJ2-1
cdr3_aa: CASSSGRGGAKEQFF
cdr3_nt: TGTGCCAGCAGCTCTGGGCGCGGGGGGGCCAAGGAGCAGTTCTTC

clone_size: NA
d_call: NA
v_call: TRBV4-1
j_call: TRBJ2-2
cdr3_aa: CASSQDRGGELFF
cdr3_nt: TGCGCCAGCAGCCAAGATAGGGGCGGGGAGCTGTTTTTT

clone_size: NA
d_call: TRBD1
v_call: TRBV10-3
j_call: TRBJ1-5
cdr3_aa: CASSEDRIDRTPQHF
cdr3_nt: TGTGCCAGCAGTGAGGACAGGATCGACAGAACGCCCCAGCATTTT

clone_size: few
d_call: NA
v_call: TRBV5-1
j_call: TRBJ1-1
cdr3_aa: CASSFQGMNTEAFF
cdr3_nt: TGCGCCAGCAGCTTCCAGGGAATGAACACTGAAGCTTTCTTT

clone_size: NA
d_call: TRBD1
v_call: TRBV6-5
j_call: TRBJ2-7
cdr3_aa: CASSGPGTGAYEQYF
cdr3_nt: TGTGCCAGCAGTGGACCCGGGACAGGGGCCTACGAGCAGTACTTC

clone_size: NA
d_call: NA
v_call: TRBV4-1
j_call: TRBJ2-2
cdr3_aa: CASSQEAGTPNTGELFF
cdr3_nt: TGCGCCAGCAGCCAAGAAGCGGGTACTCCGAACACCGGGGAGCTGTTTTTT

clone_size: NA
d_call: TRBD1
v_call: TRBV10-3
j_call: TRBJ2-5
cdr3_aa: CAISGTGGGETQYF
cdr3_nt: TGTGCCATCAGTGGGACAGGGGGAGGAGAGACCCAGTACTTC

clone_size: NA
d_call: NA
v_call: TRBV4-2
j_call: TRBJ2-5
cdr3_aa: CASSQVTIQETQYF
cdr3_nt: TGTGCCAGCAGCCAAGTCACTATCCAAGAGACCCAGTACTTC

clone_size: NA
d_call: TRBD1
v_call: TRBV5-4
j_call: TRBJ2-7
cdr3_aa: CASSLGQGAYEQYF
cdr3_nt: TGTGCCAGCAGCTTGGGGCAGGGGGCCTACGAGCAGTACTTC

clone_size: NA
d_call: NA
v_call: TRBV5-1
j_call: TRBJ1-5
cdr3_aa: CASSLDTASNQPQHF
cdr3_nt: TGCGCCAGCAGCTTGGACACAGCCAGCAATCAGCCCCAGCATTTT

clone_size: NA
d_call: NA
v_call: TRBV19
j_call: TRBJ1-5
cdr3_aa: CASSWTARNQPQHF
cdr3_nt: TGTGCCAGTAGTTGGACAGCAAGAAATCAGCCCCAGCATTTT

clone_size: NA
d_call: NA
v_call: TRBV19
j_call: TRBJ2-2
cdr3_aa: CASSQTGTGELFF
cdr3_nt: TGTGCCAGTAGCCAGACAGGTACCGGGGAGCTGTTTTTT

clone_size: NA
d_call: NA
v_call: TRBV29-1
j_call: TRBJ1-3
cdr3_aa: CSVRTMGNTIYF
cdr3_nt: TGCAGCGTTAGGACTATGGGAAACACCATATATTTT

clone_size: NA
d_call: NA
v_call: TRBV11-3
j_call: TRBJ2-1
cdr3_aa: CASSTRAGISSEQFF
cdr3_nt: TGTGCCAGCAGTACCAGGGCAGGTATTAGTAGTGAGCAGTTCTTC

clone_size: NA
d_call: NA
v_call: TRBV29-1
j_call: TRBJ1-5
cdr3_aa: CSVSQGSNQPQHF
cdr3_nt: TGCAGCGTTTCCCAGGGGAGCAATCAGCCCCAGCATTTT

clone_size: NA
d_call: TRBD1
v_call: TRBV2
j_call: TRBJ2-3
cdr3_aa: CASSPTGTAGSTDTQYF
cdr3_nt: TGTGCCAGCAGTCCGACCGGGACAGCTGGAAGCACAGATACGCAGTATTTT

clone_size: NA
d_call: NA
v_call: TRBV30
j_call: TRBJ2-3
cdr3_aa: CAWTPGLSTDTQYF
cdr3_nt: TGTGCCTGGACCCCAGGGCTGAGCACAGATACGCAGTATTTT

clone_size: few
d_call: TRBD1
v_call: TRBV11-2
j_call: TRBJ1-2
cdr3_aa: CASSLDQGTENGYTF
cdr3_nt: TGTGCCAGCAGCTTAGATCAGGGGACAGAGAATGGCTACACCTTC

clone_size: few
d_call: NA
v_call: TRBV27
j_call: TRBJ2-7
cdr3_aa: CASSPLLGEQYF
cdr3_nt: TGTGCCAGCAGTCCCTTGCTCGGCGAGCAGTACTTC

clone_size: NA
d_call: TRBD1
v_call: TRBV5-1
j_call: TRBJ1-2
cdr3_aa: CASRTGTGGFYGYTF
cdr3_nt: TGCGCCAGCAGGACGGGGACAGGGGGCTTCTATGGCTACACCTTC

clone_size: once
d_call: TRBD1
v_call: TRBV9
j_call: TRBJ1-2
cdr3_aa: CASSHEGPGGDYGYTF
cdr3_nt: TGTGCCAGCAGCCACGAGGGTCCAGGGGGAGACTATGGCTACACCTTC

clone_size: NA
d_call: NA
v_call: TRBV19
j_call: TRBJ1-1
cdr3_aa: CASSMLRGNTEAFF
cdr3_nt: TGTGCCAGTAGTATGCTCCGGGGAAACACTGAAGCTTTCTTT

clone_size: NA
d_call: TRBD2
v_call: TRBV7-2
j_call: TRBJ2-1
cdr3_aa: CASSLLGFSGGYNEQFF
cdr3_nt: TGTGCCAGCAGCCTCCTCGGGTTTAGCGGGGGGTACAATGAGCAGTTCTTC

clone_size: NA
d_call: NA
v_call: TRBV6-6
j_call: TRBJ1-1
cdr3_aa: CASSYSQGMNTEAFF
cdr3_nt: TGTGCCAGCAGTTACTCGCAGGGGATGAACACTGAAGCTTTCTTT

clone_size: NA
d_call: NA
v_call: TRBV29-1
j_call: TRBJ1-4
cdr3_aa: CSGRGFNEKLFF
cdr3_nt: TGCAGCGGGCGGGGCTTTAATGAAAAACTGTTTTTT

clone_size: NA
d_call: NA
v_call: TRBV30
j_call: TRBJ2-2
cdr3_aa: CAWSVRGTGELFF
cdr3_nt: TGTGCCTGGAGTGTACGAGGCACCGGGGAGCTGTTTTTT

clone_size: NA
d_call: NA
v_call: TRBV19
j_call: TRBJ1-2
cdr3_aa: CASLGQTIYGYTF
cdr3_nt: TGTGCCAGTCTAGGACAGACGATCTATGGCTACACCTTC

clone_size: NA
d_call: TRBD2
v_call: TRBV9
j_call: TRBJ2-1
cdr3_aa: CASSVSGSSYNEQFF
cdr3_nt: TGTGCCAGCAGCGTTAGCGGGAGCTCCTACAATGAGCAGTTCTTC

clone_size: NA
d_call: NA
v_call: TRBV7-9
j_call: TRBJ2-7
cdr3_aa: CASSLATPTGQNSYEQYF
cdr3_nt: TGTGCCAGCAGCTTAGCCACACCGACAGGACAGAACTCCTACGAGCAGTACTTC

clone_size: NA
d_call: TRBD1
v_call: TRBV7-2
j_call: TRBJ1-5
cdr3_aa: CASSLEGQLSNQPQHF
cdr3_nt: TGTGCCAGCAGCTTAGAGGGACAGCTTAGCAATCAGCCCCAGCATTTT

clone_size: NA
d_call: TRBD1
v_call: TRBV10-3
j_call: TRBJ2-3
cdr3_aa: CAISSHRGSSSTDTQYF
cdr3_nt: TGTGCCATCAGTAGCCACAGGGGGTCCTCTAGCACAGATACGCAGTATTTT

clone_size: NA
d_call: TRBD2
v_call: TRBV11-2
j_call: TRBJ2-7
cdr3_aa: CASSLAGLADEQYF
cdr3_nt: TGTGCCAGCAGCTTAGCTGGACTAGCGGACGAGCAGTACTTC

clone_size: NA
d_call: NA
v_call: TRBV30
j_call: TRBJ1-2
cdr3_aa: CAWSVTMAKADYGYTF
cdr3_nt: TGTGCCTGGAGTGTAACTATGGCCAAGGCTGACTATGGCTACACCTTC

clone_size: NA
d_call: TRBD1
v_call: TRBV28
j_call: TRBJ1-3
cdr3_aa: CASQETGTGNTIYF
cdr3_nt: TGTGCCAGTCAAGAGACAGGGACTGGAAACACCATATATTTT

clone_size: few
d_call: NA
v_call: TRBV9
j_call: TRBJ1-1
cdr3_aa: CASSLELRTEAFF
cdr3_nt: TGTGCCAGCAGCCTTGAGTTACGGACTGAAGCTTTCTTT

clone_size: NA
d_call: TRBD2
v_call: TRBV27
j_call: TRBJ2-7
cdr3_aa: CASSFKGRGVVEQYF
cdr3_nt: TGTGCCAGCAGTTTTAAGGGGAGGGGAGTAGTCGAGCAGTACTTC

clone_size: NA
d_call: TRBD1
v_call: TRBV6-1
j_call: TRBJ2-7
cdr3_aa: CASLLSGTVPYEQYF
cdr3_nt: TGTGCCAGCTTACTATCCGGGACAGTACCCTACGAGCAGTACTTC

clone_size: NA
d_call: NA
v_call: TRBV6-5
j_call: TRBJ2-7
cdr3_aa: CASSSGRRGYEQYF
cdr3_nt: TGTGCCAGCAGTTCAGGACGAAGGGGATACGAGCAGTACTTC

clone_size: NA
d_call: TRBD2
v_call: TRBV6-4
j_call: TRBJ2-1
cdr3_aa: CASSARASGYNEQFF
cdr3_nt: TGTGCCAGCAGTGCCAGGGCTAGCGGATACAATGAGCAGTTCTTC

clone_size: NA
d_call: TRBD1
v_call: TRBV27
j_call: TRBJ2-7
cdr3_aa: CASSVDRAYEQYF
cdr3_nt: TGTGCCAGCAGTGTGGACAGGGCCTACGAGCAGTACTTC

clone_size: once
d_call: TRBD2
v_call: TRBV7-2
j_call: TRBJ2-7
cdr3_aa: CASSSKAGSVEQYF
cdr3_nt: TGTGCCAGCAGCTCTAAAGCGGGGTCTGTCGAGCAGTACTTC

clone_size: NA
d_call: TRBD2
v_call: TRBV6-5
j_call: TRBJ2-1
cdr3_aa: CASSYRTSGISNEQFF
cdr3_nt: TGTGCCAGCAGTTACCGGACTAGCGGGATTAGCAATGAGCAGTTCTTC

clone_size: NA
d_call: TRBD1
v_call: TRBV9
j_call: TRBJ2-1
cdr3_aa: CASSVSGGTYNEQFF
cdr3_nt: TGTGCCAGCAGCGTCTCAGGGGGTACTTACAATGAGCAGTTCTTC

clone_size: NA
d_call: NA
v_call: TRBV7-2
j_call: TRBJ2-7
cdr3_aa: CASSSLVGEAYEQYF
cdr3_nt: TGTGCCAGCAGCTCGCTTGTCGGGGAGGCCTACGAGCAGTACTTC

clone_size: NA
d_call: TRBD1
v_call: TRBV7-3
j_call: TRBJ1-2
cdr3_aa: CASSPVGGTVYGYTF
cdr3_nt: TGTGCCAGCAGCCCCGTGGGTGGGACAGTTTATGGCTACACCTTC

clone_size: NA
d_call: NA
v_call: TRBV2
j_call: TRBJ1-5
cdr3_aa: CASSEEAGNGQPQHF
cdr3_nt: TGTGCCAGCAGTGAAGAGGCAGGGAACGGTCAGCCCCAGCATTTT

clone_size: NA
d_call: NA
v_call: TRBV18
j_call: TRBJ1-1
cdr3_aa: CASSPPKQIMNTEAFF
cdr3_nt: TGTGCCAGCTCACCACCTAAACAGATCATGAACACTGAAGCTTTCTTT

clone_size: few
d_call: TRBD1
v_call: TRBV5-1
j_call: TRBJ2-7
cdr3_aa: CASSLENRGQNEQYF
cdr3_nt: TGCGCCAGCAGCTTGGAGAACAGGGGGCAGAACGAGCAGTACTTC